This entry lists 22 T cell receptor beta chains sequenced from one sample in a study of T cell changes during pregnancy in multiple sclerosis. The table came from immunoSEQ multiplex PCR; TCRdb's copy has only in-frame clones and leaves some out. The sample records tens of thousands of clones, around 90% being singletons. The input for sequencing was CD8+ T cells from peripheral blood mononuclear cells, taken after pregnancy. The receptors were sampled from a female donor in good health, enrolled as a control in a pregnancy study.

J is TRBJ2-7 and V is TRBV4-3; tentative D call: TRBD1 (6 bases). Trimming took off 4 bases at V and 4 bases at J, with 17 bases between the two ends. Germline V gene lookup returns CDR1 LGHNA and CDR2 YSLEER. The CDR3 runs 15 residues. Here the CDR3 reads CASSLGWNQGYEQYF. Here the CDR3 DNA reads TGCGCCAGCAGCCTCGGATGGAACCAGGGGTACGAGCAGTACTTC.

V gene TRBV7-2 combines with J gene TRBJ1-5; 7 nucleotides agree with TRBD1. The CDR3 consists of 15 residues. J gave up 2 bases and V 5 bases, and 6 bases lay outside the gene matches. Germline lookup yields CDR1 SGHTA and CDR2 FQGNSA. The DNA of the CDR3 is TGTGCCAGCAGCCAGGACAGGTGGGGCAATCAGCCCCAGCATTTT. This sequence encodes CASSQDRWGNQPQHF.

This rearrangement joins TRBV7-9 to TRBJ1-2, with 9 positions matching TRBD1. The CDR3 consists of 14 residues. V was pared by 10 bases and J by 6 bases, with 12 bases of the junction left unmatched. CDR1 is SEHNR, CDR2 FQNEAQ, per germline (reference sequence). DNA of the CDR3: TGTGCCACCACCCGGGACAGGGAGGGCCATGGCTACACCTTC. As protein: CATTRDREGHGYTF.

V is TRBV28 and J is TRBJ1-5, with TRBD1 matching over 7 bases. The CDR3 loop spans 14 amino acids. With 4 bases clipped from V and 5 bases from J, the junction kept 5 bases outside the gene matches. Germline CDR1 and CDR2: MDHEN and SYDVKM. The CDR3 here is CASSSLTGYQPQHF. CDR3 bases: TGTGCCAGCAGTTCTCTGACAGGGTATCAGCCCCAGCATTTT.

This chain links TRBV7-9 with TRBJ2-3, with TRBD2 as a possible D gene (6 bases). The ends were cut back, 4 bases at V and 2 bases at J, with 10 bases in the middle. CDR1 SEHNR and CDR2 FQNEAQ come from the germline V gene (reference sequence). The CDR3 loop spans 14 amino acids. The CDR3 reads CASSSSAYTDTQYF. CDR3 coding DNA: TGTGCCAGCAGCTCTAGCGCATACACAGATACGCAGTATTTT.

The chain carries TRBV5-6 and TRBJ2-3, with 14 bases that match TRBD2. V gave up 4 bases and J gave up 6 bases; unmatched junction bases: 7. Germline CDR1 and CDR2: SGHDT and YYEEEE. There are 16 residues in the CDR3. The CDR3, as DNA: TGTGCCAGCAGCCCGACTAGCGGGGGGGCCCCGGATACGCAGTATTTT. It specifies CASSPTSGGAPDTQYF.

The chain recombines TRBV9 with TRBJ2-2; TRBD2 might be the D (6 bases). Germline assignment: CDR1 SGDLS and CDR2 YYNGEE. V was cut by 3 bases and J by 8 bases, with 14 bases left in between. This CDR3 is built from 14 residues. The CDR3 region is CASSGSGLRGELFF. The CDR3 nucleotides are TGTGCCAGCAGCGGTTCGGGACTCCGAGGGGAGCTGTTTTTT.

J is TRBJ1-1 and V is TRBV27; D possibly corresponds to TRBD1 (5 bases). The germline V and J ends were trimmed by 8 bases and 1 base, with 11 bases remaining between them. Germline assignment: CDR1 MNHEY and CDR2 SMNVEV (reference sequence). This CDR3 is 13 amino acids long. CDR3 sequence reads: CASLLGPNTEAFF. The CDR3 DNA is TGTGCCAGCTTACTGGGGCCGAACACTGAAGCTTTCTTT.

This clone is medium-sized. The chain carries TRBV5-6 and TRBJ2-1; D unresolved. The CDR3 loop spans 12 amino acids. The germline V gene encodes CDR1 SGHDT and CDR2 YYEEEE. Trimming took 4 bases from V and 8 from J, leaving 10 bases between them. Here the CDR3 reads CASSVVRYEQFF. The CDR3 coding sequence is TGTGCCAGCAGCGTGGTGAGGTATGAGCAGTTCTTC. Using reference TRBV5-6 and TRBJ2-1 for the parts outside the CDR3, the full variable domain is DAGVTQSPTHLIKTRGQQVTLRCSPKSGHDTVSWYQQALGQGPQFIFQYYEEEERQRGNFPDRFSGHQFPNYSSELNVNALLLGDSALYLCASSVVRYEQFFGPGTRLTVL.

The chain has TRBV7-6 and TRBJ1-1, with D perhaps matching TRBD1 (5 bases). CDR3 length: 13 amino acids. V was pared by 5 bases and J by 12 bases, with 19 bases between. The germline CDR1 and CDR2 sequences are SGHVS and FNYEAQ. The CDR3 DNA reads TGTGCCAGCAGCCTCAACACAGGCCGCGAGTCTTTCTTT. It is translated as CASSLNTGRESFF.

The chain joins TRBV7-2 to TRBJ2-5; TRBD2 aligns across 7 bases. Germline-derived CDR1 and CDR2 are SGHTA and FQGNSA. CDR3 size: 14 residues. J gave up 5 bases and V 5 bases, and 8 bases lay outside the gene matches. The CDR3 reads CASSPGLVAETQYF. CDR3 coding DNA: TGTGCCAGCAGCCCTGGACTAGTGGCGGAGACCCAGTACTTC.

About this clone: The junction and the germline gene differ at one end; a read error may be behind it. This rearrangement joins TRBV4-3 to TRBJ1-3; D remains unclear. Germline CDR1 is LGHNA and CDR2 is YSLEER. The CDR3 has 16 amino acids. The CDR3 nucleotides read TGCGCCAGCAGCCAAGATTTCCTCGGATCTGGAGACACCATATATTTT. Translated: CASSQDFLGSGDTIYF.

In DNA, the CDR3 is TGTGCCAGCAGGACAGGGGGGGACACTGAAGCTTTCTTT. Residues: CASRTGGDTEAFF. The chain has TRBV5-4 and TRBJ1-1; 9 nucleotides match TRBD1. Per the germline V gene, CDR1 is SGHNT and CDR2 is YYREEE (reference sequence). V was pared by 5 bases and J by 3 bases, with 2 bases of the junction left unmatched. The CDR3 loop spans 13 amino acids.

The chain is built from TRBV9 and TRBJ2-3; 8 nucleotides align to TRBD1. Trimming cost V 3 bases and J 9 bases; bases outside gene matches: 3. Germline lookup yields CDR1 SGDLS and CDR2 YYNGEE. The CDR3 covers 12 residues. CDR3 bases: TGTGCCAGCAGCGGGACAGGGTCGACGCAGTATTTT. Translation: CASSGTGSTQYF.

This chain joins TRBV5-6 and TRBJ1-2; tentative D call: TRBD1 (5 bases). V was clipped by 5 bases and J by 5 bases, with 16 bases between them. Germline V gene data show CDR1 as SGHDT and CDR2 as YYEEEE. CDR3 length: 14 amino acids. The CDR3 DNA follows: TGTGCCAGCAGGTCGGGACTTCCAGGGTATGGCTACACCTTC. Residues: CASRSGLPGYGYTF.

The rearrangement joins TRBV19 to TRBJ1-2; the D gene is possibly TRBD1 (6 bases). Germline-derived CDR1 and CDR2 are LNHDA and SQIVND (reference sequence). The CDR3 totals 12 residues. The V end lost 4 bases, the J end lost 3 bases, and 6 bases lay between the germline ends. The CDR3 DNA reads TGTGCCAGTAGTAGGACAGACTATGGCTACACCTTC. This encodes CASSRTDYGYTF.

The chain recombines TRBV13 with TRBJ1-1; D not certain. V was trimmed by 5 bases and J by 0 bases, leaving 13 bases between them. Germline lookup yields CDR1 PRHDT and CDR2 FYEKMQ (reference sequence). The length of the CDR3 is 15 residues. The CDR3 DNA reads as TGTGCCAGCAGCGCATCCGCGGGGTTGAACACTGAAGCTTTCTTT. Translated: CASSASAGLNTEAFF.

This chain links TRBV5-6 with TRBJ1-6; TRBD1 aligns across 10 bases. The CDR3 has 14 amino acids. Losses at the gene ends were 4 bases for V and 11 bases for J; bases not matched to a gene: 6. Germline assignment: CDR1 SGHDT and CDR2 YYEEEE. CDR3 DNA: TGTGCCAGCAGCCCAGGGACAGGGGAGGCACCCCTCCACTTT. Protein sequence: CASSPGTGEAPLHF. Combining the CDR3 with reference TRBV5-6 and TRBJ1-6 gives the whole variable domain DAGVTQSPTHLIKTRGQQVTLRCSPKSGHDTVSWYQQALGQGPQFIFQYYEEEERQRGNFPDRFSGHQFPNYSSELNVNALLLGDSALYLCASSPGTGEAPLHFGNGTRLTVT.

The gene calls are TRBV15 and TRBJ2-3; D is undetermined. The CDR3 is 15 amino acids. Per the germline V gene, CDR1 is LNHNV and CDR2 is YYDKDF (reference sequence). Trimming pared 1 base from V and 0 bases from J, leaving 8 bases between. CDR3 sequence (DNA): TGTGCCACCAGCAGAGTGTCCCCGAGCACAGATACGCAGTATTTT. Translated: CATSRVSPSTDTQYF.

The rearrangement links TRBV4-3 to TRBJ1-2; a weak D match, TRBD1 (5 bases). V lost 2 bases and J lost 6, with 16 bases in between. Germline assignment: CDR1 LGHNA and CDR2 YSLEER. The CDR3 consists of 15 residues. CDR3 DNA: TGCGCCAGCAGCCAACTAGTCGGGGGTGCGAATGGCTACACCTTC. Protein: CASSQLVGGANGYTF.

The chain carries TRBV7-2 and TRBJ2-7, with D possibly being TRBD2 (5 bases). Trimming removed 5 bases at V and 9 bases at J, with 11 bases between. The germline gives CDR1 SGHTA, CDR2 FQGNSA. This CDR3 spans 11 amino acids. The CDR3 DNA follows: TGTGCCAGCAGCCCCGGGGAAAGGCAGTACTTC. Residues: CASSPGERQYF.

The chain carries TRBV9 and TRBJ2-5, with a weak D call TRBD2 (5 bases). The last part of the DNA fits TRBJ2-7 better; the J call may be wrong. Germline values: CDR1 SGDLS, CDR2 YYNGEE. The CDR3 runs 15 residues. In DNA form, the CDR3 reads TGTGCCAGCAGCGTAGGTTCAGGACTCGACTACGAGCAGTACTTC. It specifies CASSVGSGLDYEQYF.